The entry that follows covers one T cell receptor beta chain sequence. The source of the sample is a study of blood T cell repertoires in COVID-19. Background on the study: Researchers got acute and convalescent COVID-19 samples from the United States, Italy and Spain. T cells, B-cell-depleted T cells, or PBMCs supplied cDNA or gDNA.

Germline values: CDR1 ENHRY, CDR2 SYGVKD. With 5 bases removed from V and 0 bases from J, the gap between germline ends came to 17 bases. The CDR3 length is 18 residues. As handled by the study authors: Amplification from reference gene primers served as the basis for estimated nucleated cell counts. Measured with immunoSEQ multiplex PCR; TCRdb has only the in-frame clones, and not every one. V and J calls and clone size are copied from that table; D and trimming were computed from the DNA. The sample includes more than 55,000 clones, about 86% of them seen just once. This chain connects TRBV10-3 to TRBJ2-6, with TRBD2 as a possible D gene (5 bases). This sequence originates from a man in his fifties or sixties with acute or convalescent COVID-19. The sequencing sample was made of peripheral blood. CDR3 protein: CAISPREGPTSGANVLTF. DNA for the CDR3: TGTGCCATCAGTCCCCGGGAAGGGCCCACCTCTGGGGCCAACGTCCTGACTTTC.